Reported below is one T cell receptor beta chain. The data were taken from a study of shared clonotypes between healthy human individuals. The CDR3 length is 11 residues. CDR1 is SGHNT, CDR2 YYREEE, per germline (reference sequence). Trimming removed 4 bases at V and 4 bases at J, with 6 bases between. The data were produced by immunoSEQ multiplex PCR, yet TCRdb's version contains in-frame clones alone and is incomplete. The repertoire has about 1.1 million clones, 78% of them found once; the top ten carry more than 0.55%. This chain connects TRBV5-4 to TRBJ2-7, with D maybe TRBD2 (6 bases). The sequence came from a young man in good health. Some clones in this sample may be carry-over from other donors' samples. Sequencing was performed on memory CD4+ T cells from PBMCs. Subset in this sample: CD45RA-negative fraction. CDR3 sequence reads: CASSGGYEQYF. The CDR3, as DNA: TGTGCCAGCAGCGGGGGGTACGAGCAGTACTTC.